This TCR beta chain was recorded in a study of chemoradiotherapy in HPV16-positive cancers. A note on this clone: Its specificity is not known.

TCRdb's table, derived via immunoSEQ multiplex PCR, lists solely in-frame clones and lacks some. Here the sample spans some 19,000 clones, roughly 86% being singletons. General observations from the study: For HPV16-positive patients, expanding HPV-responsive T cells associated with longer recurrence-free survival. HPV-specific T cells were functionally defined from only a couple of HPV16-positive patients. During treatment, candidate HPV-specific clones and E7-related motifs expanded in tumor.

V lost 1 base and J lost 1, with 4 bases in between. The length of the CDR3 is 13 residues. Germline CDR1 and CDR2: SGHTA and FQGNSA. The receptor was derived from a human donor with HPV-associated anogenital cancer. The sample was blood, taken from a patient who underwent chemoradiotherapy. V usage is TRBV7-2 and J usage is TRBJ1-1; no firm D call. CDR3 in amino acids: CASSLVRNTEAFF. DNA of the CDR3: TGTGCCAGCAGCTTAGTCAGGAACACTGAAGCTTTCTTT.